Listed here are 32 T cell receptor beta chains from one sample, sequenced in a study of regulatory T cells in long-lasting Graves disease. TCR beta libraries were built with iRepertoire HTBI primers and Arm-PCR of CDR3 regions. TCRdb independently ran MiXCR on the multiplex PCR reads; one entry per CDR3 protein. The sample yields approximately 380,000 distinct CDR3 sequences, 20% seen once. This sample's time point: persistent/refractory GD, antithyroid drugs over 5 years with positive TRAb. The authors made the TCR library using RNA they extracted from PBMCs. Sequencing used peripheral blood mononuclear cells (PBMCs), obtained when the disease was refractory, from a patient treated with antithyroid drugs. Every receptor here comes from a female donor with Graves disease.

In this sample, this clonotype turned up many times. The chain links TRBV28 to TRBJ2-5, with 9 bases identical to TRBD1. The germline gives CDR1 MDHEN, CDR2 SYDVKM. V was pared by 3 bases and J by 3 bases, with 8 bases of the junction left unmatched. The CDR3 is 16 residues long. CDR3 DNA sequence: TGTGCCAGCAGTTTTCTCGGACAGGGGAGGGAAGAGACCCAGTACTTC. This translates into CASSFLGQGREETQYF.

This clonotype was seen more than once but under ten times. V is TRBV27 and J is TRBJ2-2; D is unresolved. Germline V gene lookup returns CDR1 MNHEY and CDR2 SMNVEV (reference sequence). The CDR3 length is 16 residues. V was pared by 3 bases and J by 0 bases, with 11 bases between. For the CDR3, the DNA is TGTGCCAGCAGTTTGCTGAAACACGCGAACACCGGGGAGCTGTTTTTT. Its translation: CASSLLKHANTGELFF.

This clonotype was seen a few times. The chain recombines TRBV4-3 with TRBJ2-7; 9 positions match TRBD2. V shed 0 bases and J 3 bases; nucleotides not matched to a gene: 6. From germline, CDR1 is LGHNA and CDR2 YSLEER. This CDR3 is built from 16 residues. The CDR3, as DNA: TGCGCCAGCAGCCAAGATTCACTAGCGGGCTTCTACGAGCAGTACTTC. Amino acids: CASSQDSLAGFYEQYF.

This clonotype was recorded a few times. CDR3 bases: TGCAGTGCCGAGACGGACAGCAAAGAGACCCAGTACTTC. Its protein product is CSAETDSKETQYF. The chain combines TRBV20-1 with TRBJ2-5, with a tentative D call TRBD1 (6 bases). Germline lookup yields CDR1 DFQATT and CDR2 SNEGSKA (reference sequence). CDR3 length: 13 residues. Trimming stripped 6 bases from V and 3 bases from J, with 14 bases between.

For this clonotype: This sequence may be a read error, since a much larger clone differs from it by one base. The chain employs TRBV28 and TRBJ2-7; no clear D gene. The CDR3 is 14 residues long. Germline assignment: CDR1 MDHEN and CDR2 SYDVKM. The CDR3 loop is CASSSTLSSYERYF. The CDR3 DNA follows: TGTGCCAGCAGTTCGACTCTTAGCTCCTACGAGCGGTACTTC.

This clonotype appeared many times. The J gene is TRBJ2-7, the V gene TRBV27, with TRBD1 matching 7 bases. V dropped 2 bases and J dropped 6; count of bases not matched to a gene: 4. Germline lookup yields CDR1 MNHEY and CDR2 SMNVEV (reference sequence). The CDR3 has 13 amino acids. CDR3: CASSLGSGGEQYF. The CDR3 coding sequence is TGTGCCAGCAGTTTAGGGTCAGGGGGCGAGCAGTACTTC.

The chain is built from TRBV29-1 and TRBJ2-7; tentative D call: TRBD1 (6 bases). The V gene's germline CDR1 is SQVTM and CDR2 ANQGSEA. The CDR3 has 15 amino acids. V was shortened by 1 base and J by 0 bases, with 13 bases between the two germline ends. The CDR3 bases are TGCAGCGTTGAAGCCAGTACAGGGTTCTCCTACGAGCAGTACTTC. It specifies CSVEASTGFSYEQYF.

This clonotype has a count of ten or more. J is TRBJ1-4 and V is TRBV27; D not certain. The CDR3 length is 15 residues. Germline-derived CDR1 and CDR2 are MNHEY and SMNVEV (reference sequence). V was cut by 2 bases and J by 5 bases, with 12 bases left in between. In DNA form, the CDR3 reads TGTGCCAGCAGTTTAGTTCTTGGGGTGAATGAAAAACTGTTTTTT. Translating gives CASSLVLGVNEKLFF.

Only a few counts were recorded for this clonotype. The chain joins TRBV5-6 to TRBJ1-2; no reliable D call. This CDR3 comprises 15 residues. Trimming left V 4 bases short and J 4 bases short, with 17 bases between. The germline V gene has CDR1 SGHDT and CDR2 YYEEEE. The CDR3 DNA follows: TGTGCCAGCAGCCCGGAGGGCTTTGGGAGCTATGGCTACACCTTC. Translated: CASSPEGFGSYGYTF. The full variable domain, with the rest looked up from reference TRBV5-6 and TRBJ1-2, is DAGVTQSPTHLIKTRGQQVTLRCSPKSGHDTVSWYQQALGQGPQFIFQYYEEEERQRGNFPDRFSGHQFPNYSSELNVNALLLGDSALYLCASSPEGFGSYGYTFGSGTRLTVV.

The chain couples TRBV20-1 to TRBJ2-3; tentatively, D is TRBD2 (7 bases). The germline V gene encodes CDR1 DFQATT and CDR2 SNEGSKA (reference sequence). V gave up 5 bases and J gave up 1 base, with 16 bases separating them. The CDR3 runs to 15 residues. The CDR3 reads CSAGGGRTRTDTQYF. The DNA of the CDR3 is TGCAGTGCTGGGGGGGGCAGAACCCGCACAGATACGCAGTATTTT.

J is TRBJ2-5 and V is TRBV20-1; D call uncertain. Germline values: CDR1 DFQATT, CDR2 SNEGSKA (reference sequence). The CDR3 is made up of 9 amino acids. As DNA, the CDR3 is TGCCCTAATATCGAGACCCAGTACTTC. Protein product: CPNIETQYF.

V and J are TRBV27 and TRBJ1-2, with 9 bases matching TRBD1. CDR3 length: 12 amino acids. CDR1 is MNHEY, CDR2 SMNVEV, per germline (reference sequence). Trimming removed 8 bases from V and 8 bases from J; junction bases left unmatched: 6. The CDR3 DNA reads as TGTGCCAGCGGAAGACAGGGGGGAGGCTACACCTTC. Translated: CASGRQGGGYTF.

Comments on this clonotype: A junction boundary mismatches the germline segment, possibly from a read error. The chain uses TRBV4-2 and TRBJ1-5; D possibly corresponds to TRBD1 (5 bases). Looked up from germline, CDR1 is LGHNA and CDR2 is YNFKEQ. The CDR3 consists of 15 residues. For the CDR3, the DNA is TGTGCCAGCAGCCAAGAGCACAGGAACAATCAACCCCAGCATTTT. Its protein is CASSQEHRNNQPQHF.

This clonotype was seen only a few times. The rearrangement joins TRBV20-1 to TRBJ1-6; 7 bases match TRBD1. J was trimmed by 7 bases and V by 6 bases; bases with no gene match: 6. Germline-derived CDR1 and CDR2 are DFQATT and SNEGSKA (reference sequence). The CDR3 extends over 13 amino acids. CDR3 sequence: CSAGGSVNSPLHF. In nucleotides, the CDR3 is TGCAGTGCAGGGGGCAGTGTGAATTCACCCCTCCACTTT.

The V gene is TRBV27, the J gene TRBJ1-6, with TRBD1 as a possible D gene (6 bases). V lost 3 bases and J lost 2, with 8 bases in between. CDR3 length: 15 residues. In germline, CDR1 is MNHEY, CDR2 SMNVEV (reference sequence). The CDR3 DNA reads TGTGCCAGCAGTTTGGACAGCACCTATAATTCACCCCTCCACTTT. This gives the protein CASSLDSTYNSPLHF.

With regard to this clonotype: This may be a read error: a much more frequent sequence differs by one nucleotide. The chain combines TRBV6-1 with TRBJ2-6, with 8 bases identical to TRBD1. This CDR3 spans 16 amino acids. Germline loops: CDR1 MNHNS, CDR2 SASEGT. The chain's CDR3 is CATDQGARSGANVPTF. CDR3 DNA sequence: TGTGCCACCGACCAGGGGGCGCGTTCTGGGGCCAACGTCCCGACTTTC.

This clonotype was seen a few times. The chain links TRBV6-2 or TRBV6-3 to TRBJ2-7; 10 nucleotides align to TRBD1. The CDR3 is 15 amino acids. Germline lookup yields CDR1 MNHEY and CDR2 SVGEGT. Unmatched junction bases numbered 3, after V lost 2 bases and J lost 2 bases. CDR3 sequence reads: CASSYEDRGTYEQYF. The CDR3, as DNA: TGTGCCAGCAGTTACGAGGACAGGGGGACCTACGAGCAGTACTTC.

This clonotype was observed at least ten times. CDR3 loop: CASSLGGQALNTGELFF. The CDR3 DNA is TGTGCCAGCAGCTTGGGGGGACAGGCGCTCAACACCGGGGAGCTGTTTTTT. This chain joins TRBV7-2 and TRBJ2-2, with TRBD1 identical over 8 bases. CDR3 length equals 17 residues. Germline assignment: CDR1 SGHTA and CDR2 FQGNSA. J lost 2 bases, V lost 3 bases, and 8 bases had no gene match.

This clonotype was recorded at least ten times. The CDR3 DNA is TGTGCCAGCAGCCCATACAGGGGGGGGAATCAGCCCCAGCATTTT. The encoded protein is CASSPYRGGNQPQHF. The genes are TRBV7-2 and TRBJ1-5; 8 bases are a match to TRBD1. CDR1 is SGHTA and CDR2 is FQGNSA in the germline V gene. V lost 5 bases to trimming and J lost 4 bases; unmatched junction nucleotides: 7. CDR3 length: 15 amino acids.

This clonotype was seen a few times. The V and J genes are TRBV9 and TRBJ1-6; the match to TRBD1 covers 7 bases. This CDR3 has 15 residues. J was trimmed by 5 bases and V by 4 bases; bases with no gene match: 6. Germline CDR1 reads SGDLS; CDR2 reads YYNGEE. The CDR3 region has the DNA TGTGCCAGCAGCCAGGGGGGGGGAAATAATTCACCCCTCCACTTT. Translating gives CASSQGGGNNSPLHF.

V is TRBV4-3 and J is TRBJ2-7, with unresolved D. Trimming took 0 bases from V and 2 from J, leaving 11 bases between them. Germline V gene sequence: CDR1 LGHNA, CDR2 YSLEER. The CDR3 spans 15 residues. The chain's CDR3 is CASSQDRDPAYEQYF. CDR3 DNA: TGCGCCAGCAGCCAAGATCGTGACCCAGCCTACGAGCAGTACTTC.

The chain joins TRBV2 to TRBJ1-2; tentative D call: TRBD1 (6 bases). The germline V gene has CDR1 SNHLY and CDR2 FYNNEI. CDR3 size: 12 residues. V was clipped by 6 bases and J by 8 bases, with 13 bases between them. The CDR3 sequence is CASRIAGEGYTF. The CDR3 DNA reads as TGTGCCAGCAGGATAGCAGGGGAAGGCTACACCTTC.

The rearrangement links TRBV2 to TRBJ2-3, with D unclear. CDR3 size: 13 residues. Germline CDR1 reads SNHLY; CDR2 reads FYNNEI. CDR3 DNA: TGTGTCAGAAAGCCGGCCAAAACAGATACGCAGTATTTT. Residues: CVRKPAKTDTQYF.

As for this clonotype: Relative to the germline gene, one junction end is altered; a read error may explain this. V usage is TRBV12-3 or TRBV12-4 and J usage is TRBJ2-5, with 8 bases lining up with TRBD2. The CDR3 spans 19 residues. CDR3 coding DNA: TGTGCCAGCAGTTTATACCACGAAGGAGTAATAGCGGGACAAGAGGCCCAGTACTTC. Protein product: CASSLYHEGVIAGQEAQYF.

The CDR3 bases are TGTGCCAGCAGCTCGACTCCGGGACAGGGGTATGTTTCACCCCTCCACTTT. It specifies CASSSTPGQGYVSPLHF. The rearrangement joins TRBV7-2 to TRBJ1-6, with 10 bases aligning to TRBD1. The junction had 12 bases not matched to a gene; V was cut back by 4 bases and J by 9 bases. The CDR3 totals 17 residues. The germline V gene encodes CDR1 SGHTA and CDR2 FQGNSA.

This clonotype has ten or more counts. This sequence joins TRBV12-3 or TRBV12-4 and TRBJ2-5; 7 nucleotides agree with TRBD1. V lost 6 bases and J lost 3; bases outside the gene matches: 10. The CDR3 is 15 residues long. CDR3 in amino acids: CASSRAGTAKETQYF. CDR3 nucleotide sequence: TGTGCCAGCAGCCGGGCCGGGACAGCAAAAGAGACCCAGTACTTC.

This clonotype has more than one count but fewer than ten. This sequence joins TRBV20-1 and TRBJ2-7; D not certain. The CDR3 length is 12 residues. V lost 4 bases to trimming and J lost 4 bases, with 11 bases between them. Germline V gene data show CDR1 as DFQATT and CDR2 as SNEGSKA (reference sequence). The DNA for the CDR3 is TGCAGTGCTACCTCAGCCCGGTACGAGCAGTACTTC. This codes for CSATSARYEQYF.

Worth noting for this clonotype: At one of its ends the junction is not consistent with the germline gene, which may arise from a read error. CDR3 protein: CASSLQAGEWEIQYF. The CDR3 DNA sequence: TGTGCCAGCAGCTTACAGGCGGGAGAGTGGGAGATCCAGTACTTC. The rearrangement uses TRBV7-9 and TRBJ2-5, with 7 bases identical to TRBD2. The CDR3 runs to 15 residues. The V gene's germline CDR1 is SEHNR and CDR2 FQNEAQ (reference sequence).

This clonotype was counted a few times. The CDR3 coding sequence is TGTGCCAGCAGTCCTTTTTGGACAGGGGGGGCAGATACGCAGTATTTT. It specifies CASSPFWTGGADTQYF. The rearrangement links TRBV12-3 or TRBV12-4 to TRBJ2-3; 10 bases agree with TRBD1. V was pared by 5 bases and J by 4 bases, with 9 bases of the junction left unmatched. The CDR3 loop spans 16 amino acids.

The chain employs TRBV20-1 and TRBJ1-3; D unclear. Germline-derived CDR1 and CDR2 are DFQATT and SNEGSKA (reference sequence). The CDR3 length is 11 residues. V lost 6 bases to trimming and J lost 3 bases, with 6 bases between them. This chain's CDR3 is CSAPVGNTIYF. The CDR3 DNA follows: TGCAGTGCCCCAGTTGGAAACACCATATATTTT.

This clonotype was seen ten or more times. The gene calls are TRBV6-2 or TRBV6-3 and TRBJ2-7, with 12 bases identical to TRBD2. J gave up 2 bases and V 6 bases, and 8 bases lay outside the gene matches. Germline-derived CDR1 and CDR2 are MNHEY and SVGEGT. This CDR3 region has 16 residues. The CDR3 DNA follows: TGTGCCAGCAGGGGGGCGACTAGCGGGAGAACCTACGAGCAGTACTTC. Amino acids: CASRGATSGRTYEQYF.

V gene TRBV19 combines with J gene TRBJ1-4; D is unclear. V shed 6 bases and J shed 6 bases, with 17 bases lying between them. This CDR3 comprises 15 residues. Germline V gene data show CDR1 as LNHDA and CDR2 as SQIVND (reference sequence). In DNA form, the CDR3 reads TGTGCCAGTAGGCTTCTTGGGTCTCACGATGAAAAACTGTTTTTT. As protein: CASRLLGSHDEKLFF.